The entry below describes one T cell receptor beta chain. Its cognate antigen is unknown. These data belong to a study of Ad26.COV2.S vaccination and SARS-CoV-2 variants. Study findings and constraints: Across vaccine and placebo recipients, the breadth of non-spike TCRs was similar. Total responses of T cells may have been underestimated by the analyses of TCR breadth and depth. Vaccine recipients posted higher spike-specific TCR breadth than their placebo counterparts.

Trimming cost V 6 bases and J 4 bases; bases outside gene matches: 18. From germline, CDR1 is LNHDA and CDR2 SQIVND (reference sequence). The CDR3 totals 18 residues. Noted treatment: 19 received Ad26.COV2.S at low or high dose, single or two shots; 5 received placebo; per-sample allocation not given. Samples analyzed were those drawn on day 63 after the first vaccine or placebo injection. Based in Boston, the donor was an adult of 18-55 years. The protocol was immunoSEQ multiplex PCR, while the TCRdb copy is restricted to in-frame clones and leaves out a portion. This table has 350,000 to 500,000 clones, 89% appearing once.

The sequence was obtained from a person aged 18-65 years who received the Ad26.COV2.S COVID-19 vaccine or a placebo. The V and J genes are TRBV19 and TRBJ1-2; TRBD1 matches at 9 bases. The sequencing used peripheral blood, collected in a trial of Ad26.COV2.S vaccine versus placebo. CDR3 coding DNA: TGTGCCAGTAGCCACTCCTGGTCGGACAGGGGAGGGGGCTATGGCTACACCTTC. The encoded protein is CASSHSWSDRGGGYGYTF.